The 26 T cell receptor beta chains below were found in one sample sequenced in a study of blood T cell repertoires in COVID-19. Produced via immunoSEQ multiplex PCR; TCRdb's table is partial and in-frame only. The sample records around 100,000 clones, nearly 90% being singletons. Sequenced: peripheral blood. These receptors all stem from a man aged 50-60 years in a cohort sampled during active COVID-19.

The V gene is TRBV7-6, the J gene TRBJ2-3, with 14 bases aligning to TRBD2. V shed 4 bases, J shed 4 bases, and the junction held 7 bases outside the gene matches. CDR3 length equals 17 residues. The germline V gene has CDR1 SGHVS and CDR2 FNYEAQ. CDR3 sequence (DNA): TGTGCCAGCAGCTCTGGACTAGCGGGGGGAGGCGCAGATACGCAGTATTTT. This sequence encodes CASSSGLAGGGADTQYF.

Worth noting for this clone: The sample holds other DNA sequences that translate to the same CDR3. V is TRBV2 and J is TRBJ1-1; a weak D match, TRBD1 (5 bases). Germline lookup yields CDR1 SNHLY and CDR2 FYNNEI. The CDR3 totals 13 residues. With 2 bases removed from V and 4 bases from J, the gap between germline ends came to 8 bases. CDR3 residues: CASSEQGGTEAFF. Here the CDR3 DNA reads TGTGCCAGCAGTGAACAGGGCGGCACTGAAGCTTTCTTT.

The genes are TRBV6-2 or TRBV6-3 and TRBJ2-1, with D tentatively TRBD2 (6 bases). In germline, CDR1 is MNHEY, CDR2 SVGEGT. The CDR3 runs 16 residues. The ends were cut back, 0 bases at V and 2 bases at J, with 11 bases in the middle. The CDR3 DNA reads as TGTGCCAGCAGTTACTCCGGGACTGGAACCTACAATGAGCAGTTCTTC. It codes for CASSYSGTGTYNEQFF.

The chain carries TRBV6-5 and TRBJ1-6, with 7 positions matching TRBD1. The length of the CDR3 is 15 residues. With 2 bases clipped from V and 5 bases from J, the junction kept 3 bases outside the gene matches. The V gene's germline CDR1 is MNHEY and CDR2 SVGAGI. The CDR3 DNA sequence: TGTGCCAGCAGTTACAGGGGGCATAATAATTCACCCCTCCACTTT. Amino acid sequence: CASSYRGHNNSPLHF.

The rearrangement links TRBV28 to TRBJ2-7, with 14 bases matching TRBD2. The CDR3 length is 15 residues. The germline CDR1 and CDR2 sequences are MDHEN and SYDVKM. The J segment lost 9 bases and the V segment lost 4 bases, leaving 8 bases of the junction unmatched. This CDR3 is CASSSGLAGGEGQYV. In DNA, the CDR3 is TGTGCCAGCAGTTCCGGACTAGCGGGGGGCGAAGGGCAGTACGTC.

This rearrangement joins TRBV29-1 to TRBJ2-7; D is perhaps TRBD2 (5 bases). The germline V gene encodes CDR1 SQVTM and CDR2 ANQGSEA. V dropped 4 bases and J dropped 4 bases, with 14 bases sitting between them. The CDR3 sequence is 13 residues long. The DNA of the CDR3 is TGCAGCGTTGGAGGGTTTGGGCTGTACGAGCAGTACTTC. It specifies CSVGGFGLYEQYF.

This clone was found once. This chain links TRBV6-5 with TRBJ2-1; 9 bases agree with TRBD1. From germline, CDR1 is MNHEY and CDR2 SVGAGI. CDR3 length equals 14 residues. V lost 6 bases and J lost 5; bases outside the gene matches: 5. This CDR3 is CASSLTGGNNEQFF. CDR3 DNA sequence: TGTGCCAGCAGCCTCACAGGGGGCAACAATGAGCAGTTCTTC.

V gene TRBV27 combines with J gene TRBJ1-1; no clear D gene. From germline, CDR1 is MNHEY and CDR2 SMNVEV (reference sequence). V shed 2 bases and J shed 6 bases, with 13 bases lying between them. The CDR3 extends over 14 amino acids. CDR3 sequence: CASSLGGRSAEAFF. The DNA of the CDR3 is TGTGCCAGCAGTTTAGGAGGTCGGTCGGCTGAAGCTTTCTTT.

V usage is TRBV4-1 and J usage is TRBJ2-3; perhaps TRBD1 as D (5 bases). Germline-derived CDR1 and CDR2 are MGHRA and YSYEKL. This CDR3 region has 14 residues. V was shortened by 0 bases and J by 5 bases, with 9 bases between the two germline ends. The CDR3: CASSQEGAQDTQYF. CDR3 in DNA: TGCGCCAGCAGCCAAGAAGGGGCCCAAGATACGCAGTATTTT.

This clone occurred once. The chain combines TRBV20-1 with TRBJ1-6; possible D gene TRBD1, 5 bases. The CDR3 totals 15 residues. Trimming removed 3 bases from V and 4 bases from J, with 13 bases in between. Germline V CDR1 and CDR2: DFQATT, SNEGSKA (reference sequence). This CDR3 is CSASATENYNSPLHF. CDR3 in DNA: TGCAGTGCTAGTGCGACAGAAAATTATAATTCACCCCTCCACTTT.

J is TRBJ1-2 and V is TRBV6-1, with D perhaps matching TRBD1 (6 bases). The V end lost 3 bases, the J end lost 7 bases, and 15 bases lay between the germline ends. The CDR3 is 14 residues long. The germline CDR1 and CDR2 sequences are MNHNS and SASEGT. The CDR3 DNA reads TGTGCCAGCAGTGACCCCAGGGGTATCGGTGGCTACACCTTC. This sequence encodes CASSDPRGIGGYTF.

The gene calls are TRBV13 and TRBJ1-2, with a weak D call TRBD1 (5 bases). V lost 0 bases to trimming and J lost 5 bases, with 22 bases between them. Germline CDR1 and CDR2: PRHDT and FYEKMQ (reference sequence). The CDR3 runs 18 residues. CDR3 coding DNA: TGTGCCAGCAGCTTAGGATACAGGCGCAGGACCTCTGGATATGGCTACACCTTC. It specifies CASSLGYRRRTSGYGYTF. The entire variable domain, with the rest obtained from reference TRBV13 and TRBJ1-2, is as follows: AAGVIQSPRHLIKEKRETATLKCYPIPRHDTVYWYQQGPGQDPQFLISFYEKMQSDKGSIPDRFSAQQFSDYHSELNMSSLELGDSALYFCASSLGYRRRTSGYGYTFGSGTRLTVV.

The chain is built from TRBV15 and TRBJ1-3, with D possibly matching TRBD1 (6 bases). The CDR3 is 15 amino acids. Trimming pared 0 bases from V and 0 bases from J, leaving 6 bases between. CDR1 and CDR2 from the germline V gene are LNHNV and YYDKDF (reference sequence). The CDR3 region has the DNA TGTGCCACCAGCAGAGACAGGGGCTCTGGAAACACCATATATTTT. This translates into CATSRDRGSGNTIYF. The entire variable domain, with the rest obtained from reference TRBV15 and TRBJ1-3, is as follows: DAMVIQNPRYQVTQFGKPVTLSCSQTLNHNVMYWYQQKSSQAPKLLFHYYDKDFNNEADTPDNFQSRRPNTSFCFLDIRSPGLGDTAMYLCATSRDRGSGNTIYFGEGSWLTVV.

The rearrangement joins TRBV2 to TRBJ2-4; D not certain. This CDR3 has 17 residues. The V gene's germline CDR1 is SNHLY and CDR2 FYNNEI. V was pared by 5 bases and J by 0 bases, with 17 bases between. In DNA, the CDR3 is TGTGCCAGCAGTCCCGATGTAGAATCCCTAGCCAAAAACATTCAGTACTTC. It codes for CASSPDVESLAKNIQYF.

The chain employs TRBV27 and TRBJ2-1; 9 nucleotides align to TRBD2. The J segment lost 6 bases and the V segment lost 4 bases, leaving 4 bases of the junction unmatched. The CDR3 has 14 amino acids. CDR1 MNHEY and CDR2 SMNVEV come from the germline V gene (reference sequence). This chain's CDR3 is CASSSGLARNEQFF. DNA for the CDR3: TGTGCCAGCAGTTCGGGACTAGCACGCAATGAGCAGTTCTTC.

The rearrangement links TRBV6-5 to TRBJ2-5, with D possibly TRBD2 on 6 matching bases. CDR3 length equals 14 residues. The germline V gene encodes CDR1 MNHEY and CDR2 SVGAGI. Trimming cost V 5 bases and J 0 bases, with 10 bases left between them. CDR3 amino acids: CASSSSGDQETQYF. CDR3 sequence (DNA): TGTGCCAGCAGTAGTAGCGGAGACCAAGAGACCCAGTACTTC.

This chain links TRBV6-6 with TRBJ1-2; D call uncertain. This CDR3 is 14 amino acids long. Trimming cost V 6 bases and J 4 bases, with 15 bases left between them. Germline V CDR1 and CDR2: MNHNY, SVGAGI (reference sequence). DNA for the CDR3: TGTGCCAGCAGCCCCGCCATATCAGTCTATGGCTACACCTTC. Translation: CASSPAISVYGYTF.

This clone was seen a few times. The chain employs TRBV19 and TRBJ1-3, with D maybe TRBD1 (5 bases). Trimming stripped 7 bases from V and 2 bases from J, with 21 bases between. Germline values: CDR1 LNHDA, CDR2 SQIVND (reference sequence). This CDR3 is built from 17 residues. The CDR3 region is CASTPSRTGLTGNTIYF. DNA for the CDR3: TGTGCCAGTACCCCATCCAGAACAGGCCTTACTGGAAACACCATATATTTT.

V and J are TRBV4-2 and TRBJ2-5, with D maybe TRBD2 (6 bases). With 1 base removed from V and 5 bases from J, the gap between germline ends came to 14 bases. Germline V gives CDR1 LGHNA, CDR2 YNFKEQ. The CDR3 has 15 residues. The CDR3 reads CASSQAGAGGETQYF. The CDR3 nucleotides are TGTGCCAGCAGCCAAGCCGGGGCTGGGGGGGAGACCCAGTACTTC.

This clone appeared once. The chain employs TRBV19 and TRBJ2-6, with a tentative D call TRBD1 (6 bases). V was shortened by 2 bases and J by 4 bases, with 15 bases between the two germline ends. The CDR3 is 17 residues long. CDR1 and CDR2 from the germline V gene are LNHDA and SQIVND (reference sequence). CDR3 sequence reads: CASSIQGTVSGANVLTF. CDR3 coding DNA: TGTGCCAGTAGTATACAGGGGACCGTGTCGGGGGCCAACGTCCTGACTTTC.

The rearrangement uses TRBV7-2 and TRBJ2-7; TRBD2 matches 8 bases. Trimming removed 3 bases from V and 2 bases from J; junction bases left unmatched: 6. Germline CDR1 reads SGHTA; CDR2 reads FQGNSA. This CDR3 is 15 amino acids long. CDR3 in DNA: TGTGCCAGCAGCTTCCGGCGGGGGGAGGCCTACGAGCAGTACTTC. Protein product: CASSFRRGEAYEQYF. Filled out from reference TRBV7-2 and TRBJ2-7, the complete variable domain reads GAGVSQSPSNKVTEKGKDVELRCDPISGHTALYWYRQSLGQGLEFLIYFQGNSAPDKSGLPSDRFSAERTGGSVSTLTIQRTQQEDSAVYLCASSFRRGEAYEQYFGPGTRLTVT.

As regards this clone: This sample also contains other DNA sequences that code for the same CDR3. The chain couples TRBV11-3 to TRBJ2-5, with 12 bases matching TRBD2. The germline V gene has CDR1 SGHNT and CDR2 YENEEA. V trimming: 2 bases; J trimming: 2 bases; junction bases outside the gene matches: 0. This CDR3 has 15 amino acids. CDR3 loop: CASSLLAGGQETQYF. The CDR3 DNA is TGTGCCAGCAGCTTACTAGCGGGGGGGCAAGAGACCCAGTACTTC.

This chain uses TRBV2 with TRBJ1-5; 7 nucleotides align to TRBD1. The V and J ends lost 7 bases and 0 bases, in that order; junction bases with no gene match: 6. This CDR3 region has 15 residues. Germline CDR1 and CDR2: SNHLY and FYNNEI. In DNA form, the CDR3 reads TGTGCCAGCACTACGGACAGGATTAGCAATCAGCCCCAGCATTTT. Translating it yields CASTTDRISNQPQHF.

Of note for this clone: Other DNA sequences in this sample translate to the same CDR3. The gene calls are TRBV7-9 and TRBJ2-1; D gene uncertain. Between the trimmed V and J ends, which lost 1 base and 0 bases, there was a span of 7 bases. Per the germline V gene, CDR1 is SEHNR and CDR2 is FQNEAQ (reference sequence). CDR3 length: 15 residues. The CDR3 DNA is TGTGCCAGCAGCTTAGGCCTAAGCTCCTACAATGAGCAGTTCTTC. Translated, it gives CASSLGLSSYNEQFF.

The V call is TRBV7-2, the J call TRBJ1-2, with 7 bases identical to TRBD1. The CDR3 consists of 14 residues. The V gene end was trimmed by 4 bases and the J gene end by 3 bases; junction bases not matched to a gene: 5. CDR1 and CDR2 (germline): SGHTA, FQGNSA. CDR3 protein: CASSSGGRDYGYTF. The CDR3 DNA is TGTGCCAGCAGCTCAGGGGGGCGGGACTATGGCTACACCTTC.

The rearrangement links TRBV5-1 to TRBJ1-5; 7 bases are shared with TRBD1. The CDR3 covers 15 residues. The germline CDR1 and CDR2 sequences are SGHRS and YFSETQ. V lost 4 bases, J lost 3 bases, and 7 bases stayed unmatched. The DNA for the CDR3 is TGCGCCAGCAGCCCCCTGGGGACAGACAATCAGCCCCAGCATTTT. The encoded protein is CASSPLGTDNQPQHF.